Each of the 3 T cell receptor beta chains below was sequenced from the same sample in a study of blood T cell repertoires in COVID-19 (dated by TCRdb to between 2020 and 2021). To prepare the library, the immunoSEQ multiplex PCR assay was applied. As stored in TCRdb, this immuneACCESS dataset retains in-frame rearrangements with V and J assigned. A fraction of the clones does not appear; measured against another copy, unresolved V genes explain less than half of the discrepancy, and the remainder lacks a known reason. A total of about 200,000 clones appear in this sample, approximately 94% of them only once. Approximately 0.69% of the sample belongs to the ten largest clones. Sequencing used peripheral blood. The receptors were gathered from a man aged 25 to 40 with COVID-19, enrolled during active disease.

In its sample, this clone was seen once. J is TRBJ2-5 and V is TRBV5-1, with D possibly matching TRBD1 (6 bases). The CDR3 loop spans 14 amino acids. The V end lost 3 bases, the J end lost 1 base, and 10 bases lay between the germline ends. CDR1 is SGHRS and CDR2 is YFSETQ in the germline V gene. CDR3 in DNA: TGCGCCAGCAGCTCCCGGGACACCCAAGAGACCCAGTACTTC. This translates into CASSSRDTQETQYF.

This sequence joins TRBV19 and TRBJ1-1; TRBD1 agrees at 7 bases. This CDR3 has 16 amino acids. Germline CDR1 is LNHDA and CDR2 is SQIVND (reference sequence). V shed 4 bases, J shed 5 bases, and the junction held 13 bases outside the gene matches. CDR3 nucleotides: TGTGCCAGTAGTACTCAGGGGGGAGTTTCTGGAACTGAAGCTTTCTTT. Amino acids: CASSTQGGVSGTEAFF.

The chain links TRBV19 to TRBJ1-2; 11 bases map to TRBD1. The germline CDR1 and CDR2 sequences are LNHDA and SQIVND (reference sequence). J gave up 5 bases and V 6 bases, and 8 bases lay outside the gene matches. The CDR3 consists of 15 residues. The CDR3, as DNA: TGTGCCAGTAGCCTTAGGGACAGGGGGACATATGGCTACACCTTC. Translating it yields CASSLRDRGTYGYTF.